This TCR beta chain was profiled in a study of response to subunit inactivated influenza vaccine (dated by TCRdb to 2017 to 2018). Broadly, across the study: Deep quantitative profiling of the T cell receptor repertoire was used in the study to follow responses to a trivalent subunit inactivated influenza vaccine. Results and caveats for the whole study, not just this receptor: The authors suggested that each seasonal influenza vaccination may recruit only a limited number of new T cells.

In its sample, this clonotype was seen a few times. What antigen it recognizes has not been identified. Nothing much larger sits one base from this clone, and base qualities are not available. Libraries came from RT-PCR. TCRdb records Illumina HiSeq 2500 as the sequencer. Starting from the raw public reads, TCRdb applied fastp trimming at Q25, assembled clones with MiXCR and retained in-frame beta chains. For every CDR3 protein sequence, its rows merge into one entry that carries the most common genes and DNA. The sample data list hundreds of thousands of distinct CDR3 sequences, and roughly 20% of these were observed just once. The biggest ten clones account for 11% of the sample. The source of this sequence is a man aged 50-60 years who received an inactivated influenza vaccine. Donor details come from another sample of the same person, matched by shared clones. The starting material was PBMCs from blood, obtained about 5 days after vaccination.

The DNA is TGTGCCAGCAGCCAAGGGACACCAACCTTGGAGCAGTACTTC. It codes for CASSQGTPTLEQYF. The chain employs TRBV5-5 and TRBJ2-7, and possibly TRBD1, on 6 matching bases. Taken from cysteine to phenylalanine, the CDR3 has 14 residues. The read is trimmed to its CDR3 DNA, 42 bases read in frame from base 1. V lost 4 bases and J lost 7 bases; the stretch between them is 18 bases long. CDR1 and CDR2 were assigned from the germline V gene (reference sequence) as SGHKS and YYEKEE. When the CDR3 is completed using the reference TRBV5-5 and TRBJ2-7 genes on either side, the full variable domain is DAGVTQSPTHLIKTRGQQVTLRCSPISGHKSVSWYQQVLGQGPQFIFQYYEKEERGRGNFPDRFSARQFPNYSSELNVNALLLGDSALYLCASSQGTPTLEQYFGPGTRLTVT.